A selection of T cell receptor beta chains follows, all from one sample in a study of T-cell memory formation after mild COVID-19. From the 5' RACE reads, TCRdb called clonotypes with MiXCR, one entry per CDR3 protein. The sample has around 250,000 distinct CDR3 sequences; approximately 9% are singletons. Sequencing used PBMCs or a T cell subset sorted from them (not recorded which). The receptors originated from a man between 18 and 35 years old who had mild COVID-19 (a few samples of this study predate the infection). Cell type and time point are not known. Both conserved end residues are part of each CDR3. The order of the fields is D gene, clone size, V gene, J gene, CDR3 protein, CDR3 DNA. A D gene is named only where the DNA matches it firmly. Clone size is shown for a subset of rows, as once, few, many or a class of expanded clone.

>NA|many|TRBV7-6|TRBJ1-4
CASSFLPRNNEKLFF
TGTGCCAGCAGCTTCCTTCCCCGGAATAATGAAAAACTGTTTTTT
>NA|many|TRBV12-3/TRBV12-4|TRBJ1-1
CASSKLNTEAFF
TGTGCCAGCAGCAAGTTGAACACTGAAGCTTTCTTT
>NA|NA|TRBV6-6|TRBJ1-5
CASIPGGGQPQHF
TGTGCCAGCATTCCCGGGGGGGGGCAGCCCCAGCATTTT
>TRBD1|few|TRBV10-1|TRBJ1-2
CASSAGTDHSGYTF
TGCGCCAGCAGTGCCGGGACAGACCACTCCGGCTACACCTTC
>TRBD2|few|TRBV2|TRBJ2-3
CAKSGLGITDTQYF
TGTGCCAAAAGTGGACTAGGAATCACAGATACGCAGTATTTT
>NA|few|TRBV7-2|TRBJ2-2
CASSSWGSTGELFF
TGTGCCAGCAGCTCTTGGGGAAGCACCGGGGAGCTGTTTTTT
>NA|NA|TRBV5-6|TRBJ2-2
CASSWSSTGELFF
TGTGCCAGCAGCTGGTCTTCGACCGGGGAGCTGTTTTTT
>NA|NA|TRBV4-3|TRBJ2-2
CASSPFPGLNTGELFF
TGCGCCAGCAGCCCGTTCCCGGGACTTAACACCGGGGAGCTGTTTTTT
>NA|NA|TRBV6-6|TRBJ1-2
CASSDLLGGYTF
TGTGCCAGCAGTGACCTCCTTGGAGGCTACACCTTC
>NA|few|TRBV27|TRBJ2-7
CASTLTGSPESSYEQYF
TGTGCCAGCACACTGACAGGCTCCCCAGAAAGCTCCTACGAGCAGTACTTC
>TRBD1|many|TRBV6-5|TRBJ2-7
CASSPDRGEQYF
TGTGCCAGCAGCCCAGACAGGGGCGAGCAGTACTTC
>NA|many|TRBV7-9|TRBJ2-3
CASRSGAGGDTQYF
TGTGCCAGCAGATCGGGGGCTGGGGGAGATACGCAGTATTTT
>NA|few|TRBV7-9|TRBJ2-3
CASRPRADTSTQYF
TGTGCCAGCAGGCCTAGGGCGGACACGTCCACGCAGTATTTT
>NA|few|TRBV6-5|TRBJ2-7
CASTQRYSGSYEQYF
TGTGCCAGCACCCAGCGGTACAGTGGCTCCTACGAGCAGTACTTC
>NA|NA|TRBV10-3|TRBJ2-1
CAISSPDDLGEQFF
TGTGCCATCAGTTCCCCGGATGACCTCGGTGAGCAGTTCTTC
>TRBD1|few|TRBV7-2|TRBJ2-5
CASSSDRGESETQYF
TGTGCCAGCAGCTCCGACAGGGGGGAGAGTGAGACCCAGTACTTC
>TRBD1|few|TRBV5-1|TRBJ1-4
CASSLTGGWQKLFF
TGCGCCAGCAGCTTAACAGGGGGCTGGCAAAAACTGTTTTTT
>NA|few|TRBV4-1|TRBJ2-6
CASSGGVIQGTSGANVLTF
TGCGCCAGCAGCGGAGGGGTGATACAGGGGACATCTGGGGCCAACGTCCTGACTTTC
>NA|NA|TRBV7-2|TRBJ1-1
CASSFAGLGNTEAFF
TGTGCCAGCAGCTTCGCGGGGCTTGGGAACACTGAAGCTTTCTTT
>NA|NA|TRBV2|TRBJ1-2
CASSDAGTNYGYTF
TGTGCCAGCAGTGACGCAGGAACTAACTATGGCTACACCTTC
>NA|NA|TRBV2|TRBJ2-3
CASSEARTLRTDSQYF
TGTGCCAGCAGTGAAGCCCGGACTCTTCGGACTGATTCGCAGTATTTT
>TRBD1|few|TRBV10-1|TRBJ2-1
CASGHRGDEQFF
TGCGCCAGCGGCCACAGGGGCGATGAGCAGTTCTTC
>NA|NA|TRBV5-6|TRBJ1-1
CASISRFDTVNTEAFF
TGTGCCAGCATTTCGAGATTTGACACCGTGAACACTGAAGCTTTCTTT
>NA|many|TRBV7-9|TRBJ2-1
CASSLPGGALGVDEQFF
TGTGCCAGCAGCTTACCCGGAGGGGCGCTGGGCGTGGATGAGCAGTTCTTC
>NA|NA|TRBV4-1|TRBJ2-2
CASSQEKGLTGELFF
TGCGCCAGCAGCCAAGAAAAGGGTCTCACCGGGGAGCTGTTTTTT
>TRBD2|NA|TRBV10-2|TRBJ2-5
CASNLAGSETQYF
TGCGCCAGCAACCTAGCGGGTTCAGAGACCCAGTACTTC
>NA|NA|TRBV5-1|TRBJ1-1
CASSFGSPMNTEAFF
TGCGCCAGCAGCTTCGGGAGTCCGATGAACACTGAAGCTTTCTTT
>NA|few|TRBV28|TRBJ2-1
CASRMNTRLTFF
TGTGCCAGCAGGATGAATACTAGGCTAACGTTCTTC
>TRBD1|NA|TRBV20-1|TRBJ1-5
CSARDREGQPQHF
TGCAGTGCTAGGGACAGGGAAGGGCAGCCCCAGCATTTT
>NA|many|TRBV5-1|TRBJ2-1
CASSLVLAGVGEQFF
TGCGCCAGCAGCTTGGTCCTAGCAGGAGTCGGTGAGCAGTTCTTC
>NA|NA|TRBV7-8|TRBJ2-1
CASSLNGANEQFF
TGTGCCAGCAGCTTAAATGGGGCCAATGAGCAGTTCTTC
>NA|few|TRBV4-2|TRBJ2-5
CASSSQADASMETQYF
TGTGCCAGCAGCTCCCAGGCGGATGCTAGTATGGAGACCCAGTACTTC
>NA|many|TRBV5-5|TRBJ2-3
CASSLSTNTDTQYF
TGTGCCAGCAGCTTGAGTACTAACACAGATACGCAGTATTTT
>NA|NA|TRBV5-1|TRBJ2-3
CASSPPSTFPTDTQYF
TGCGCCAGCAGCCCGCCTAGCACTTTTCCCACAGATACGCAGTATTTT
>NA|NA|TRBV4-2|TRBJ2-3
CASSQEISTDTQYF
TGTGCCAGCAGCCAAGAGATTAGCACAGATACGCAGTATTTT
>NA|NA|TRBV5-1|TRBJ1-6
CASPGPGKFPNSPLHF
TGCGCCTCTCCCGGGCCGGGGAAATTTCCAAATTCACCCCTCCACTTT
>NA|few|TRBV11-2|TRBJ2-2
CASSLQAGGETGELFF
TGTGCCAGCAGCCTACAAGCGGGTGGGGAAACCGGGGAGCTGTTTTTT
>NA|NA|TRBV12-3/TRBV12-4|TRBJ2-7
CASRGAQHYEQYF
TGTGCCAGCAGGGGGGCACAACACTACGAGCAGTACTTC
>NA|NA|TRBV30|TRBJ1-1
CAWNPGRTEAFF
TGTGCCTGGAACCCAGGGCGCACTGAAGCTTTCTTT
>TRBD2|many|TRBV10-3|TRBJ2-5
CAIRSGGGDQETQYF
TGTGCCATCCGGTCGGGAGGCGGGGACCAAGAGACCCAGTACTTC
>NA|NA|TRBV20-1|TRBJ2-5
CSVVPQGLTWETQYF
TGCAGTGTAGTCCCCCAGGGACTGACGTGGGAGACCCAGTACTTC
>NA|many|TRBV27|TRBJ2-4
CASSLPGGNIQYF
TGTGCCAGCAGTTTACCAGGCGGAAACATTCAGTACTTC
>NA|few|TRBV2|TRBJ1-1
CASSVDSNTEAFF
TGTGCCAGCAGTGTAGATTCGAACACTGAAGCTTTCTTT
>NA|NA|TRBV20-1|TRBJ2-2
CSASFAGTGELFF
TGCAGTGCTAGTTTCGCGGGGACGGGGGAGCTGTTTTTT